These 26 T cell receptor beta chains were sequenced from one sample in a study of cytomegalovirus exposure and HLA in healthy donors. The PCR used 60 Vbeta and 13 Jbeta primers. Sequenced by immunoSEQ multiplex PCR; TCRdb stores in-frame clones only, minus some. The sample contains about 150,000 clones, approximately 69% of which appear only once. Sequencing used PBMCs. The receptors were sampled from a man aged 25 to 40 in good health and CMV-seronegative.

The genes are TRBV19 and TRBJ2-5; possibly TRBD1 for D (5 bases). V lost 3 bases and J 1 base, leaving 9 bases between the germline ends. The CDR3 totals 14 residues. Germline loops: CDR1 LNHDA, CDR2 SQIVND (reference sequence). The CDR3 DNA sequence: TGTGCCAGTAGTATTGACAGCTCCCAAGAGACCCAGTACTTC. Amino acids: CASSIDSSQETQYF.

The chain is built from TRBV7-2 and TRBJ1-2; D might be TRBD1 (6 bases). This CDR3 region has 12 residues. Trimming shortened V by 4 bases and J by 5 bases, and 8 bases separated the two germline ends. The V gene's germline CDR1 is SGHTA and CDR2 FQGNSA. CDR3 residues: CASSSGVYGYTF. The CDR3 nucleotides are TGTGCCAGCAGCTCAGGGGTTTATGGCTACACCTTC.

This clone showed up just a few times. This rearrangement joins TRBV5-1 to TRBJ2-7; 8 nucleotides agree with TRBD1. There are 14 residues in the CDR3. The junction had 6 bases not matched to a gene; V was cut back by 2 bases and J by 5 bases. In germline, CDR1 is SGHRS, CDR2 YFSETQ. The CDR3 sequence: CASSFGGQGNEQYF. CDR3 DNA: TGCGCCAGCAGCTTTGGCGGACAGGGAAACGAGCAGTACTTC.

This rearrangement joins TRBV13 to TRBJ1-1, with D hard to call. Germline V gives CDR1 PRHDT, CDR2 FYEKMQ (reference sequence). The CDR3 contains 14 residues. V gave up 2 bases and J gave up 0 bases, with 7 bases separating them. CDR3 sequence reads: CASSLYILNTEAFF. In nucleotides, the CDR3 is TGTGCCAGCAGCTTATACATCCTGAACACTGAAGCTTTCTTT.

CDR3 bases: TGCGCCAGCAGCTTGAACACGGGGGACACTGAAGCTTTCTTT. Translating gives CASSLNTGDTEAFF. V is TRBV5-1 and J is TRBJ1-1; a weak D match, TRBD1 (5 bases). The V gene's germline CDR1 is SGHRS and CDR2 YFSETQ. The CDR3 is 14 amino acids. V was shortened by 1 base and J by 3 bases, with 10 bases between the two germline ends.

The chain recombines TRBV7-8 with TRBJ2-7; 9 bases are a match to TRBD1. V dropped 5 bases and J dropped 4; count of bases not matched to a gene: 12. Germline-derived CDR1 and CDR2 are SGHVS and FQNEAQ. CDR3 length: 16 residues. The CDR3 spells CASSIKGQGLKYEQYF. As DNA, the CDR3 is TGTGCCAGCAGCATTAAAGGACAGGGGCTAAAATACGAGCAGTACTTC.

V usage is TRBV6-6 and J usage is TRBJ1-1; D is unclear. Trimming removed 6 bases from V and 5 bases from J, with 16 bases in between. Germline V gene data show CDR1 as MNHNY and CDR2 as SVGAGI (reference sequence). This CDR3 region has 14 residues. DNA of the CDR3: TGTGCCAGCAGGGGATCCGGGGTTAGGACTGAAGCTTTCTTT. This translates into CASRGSGVRTEAFF.

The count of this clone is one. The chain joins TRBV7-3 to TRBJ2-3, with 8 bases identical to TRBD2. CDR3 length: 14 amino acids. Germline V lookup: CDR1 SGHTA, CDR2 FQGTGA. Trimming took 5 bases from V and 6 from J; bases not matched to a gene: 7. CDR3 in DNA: TGTGCCAGCAGCCCAGGGACTAGTCTTGATACGCAGTATTTT. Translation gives CASSPGTSLDTQYF.

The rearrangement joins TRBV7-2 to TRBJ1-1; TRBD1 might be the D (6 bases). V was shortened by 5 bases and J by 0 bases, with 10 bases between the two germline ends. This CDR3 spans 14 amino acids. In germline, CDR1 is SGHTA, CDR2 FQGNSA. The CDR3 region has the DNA TGTGCCAGCAGCCAAGGGGGTGTGAACACTGAAGCTTTCTTT. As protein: CASSQGGVNTEAFF.

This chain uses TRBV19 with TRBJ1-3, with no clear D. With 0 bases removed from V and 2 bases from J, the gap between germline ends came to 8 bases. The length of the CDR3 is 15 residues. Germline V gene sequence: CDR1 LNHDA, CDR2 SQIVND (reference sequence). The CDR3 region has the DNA TGTGCCAGTAGTATAGATGCGGTCGCTGGAAACACCATATATTTT. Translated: CASSIDAVAGNTIYF.

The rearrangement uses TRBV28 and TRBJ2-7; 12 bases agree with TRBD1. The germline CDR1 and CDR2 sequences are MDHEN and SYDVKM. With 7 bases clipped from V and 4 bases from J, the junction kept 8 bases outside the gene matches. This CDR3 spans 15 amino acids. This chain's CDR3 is CASTPGTGGRYEQYF. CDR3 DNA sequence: TGTGCCAGCACCCCCGGGACAGGGGGCAGGTACGAGCAGTACTTC.

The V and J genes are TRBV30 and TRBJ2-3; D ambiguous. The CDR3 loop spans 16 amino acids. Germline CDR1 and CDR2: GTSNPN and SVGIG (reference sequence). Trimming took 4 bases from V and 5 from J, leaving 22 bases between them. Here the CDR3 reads CAWTPSAFRGGDTQYF. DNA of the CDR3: TGTGCCTGGACCCCGAGCGCTTTCCGAGGTGGAGATACGCAGTATTTT. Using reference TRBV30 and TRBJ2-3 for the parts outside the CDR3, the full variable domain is SQTIHQWPATLVQPVGSPLSLECTVEGTSNPNLYWYRQAAGRGLQLLFYSVGIGQISSEVPQNLSASRPQDRQFILSSKKLLLSDSGFYLCAWTPSAFRGGDTQYFGPGTRLTVL.

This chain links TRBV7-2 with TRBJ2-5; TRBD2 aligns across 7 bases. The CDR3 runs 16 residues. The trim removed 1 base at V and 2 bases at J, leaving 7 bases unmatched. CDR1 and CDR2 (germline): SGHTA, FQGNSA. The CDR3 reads CASSLVGGGIQETQYF. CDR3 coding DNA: TGTGCCAGCAGCTTAGTGGGCGGGGGAATACAAGAGACCCAGTACTTC.

Written as DNA, the CDR3 is TGTGCCAGCAGTTACTCCCCGGGACAGGGAACCGAGCAGTACTTC. This encodes CASSYSPGQGTEQYF. The chain couples TRBV6-5 to TRBJ2-5; 9 bases are a match to TRBD1. The DNA end is a closer match to TRBJ2-7, so the J assignment may be wrong. From germline, CDR1 is MNHEY and CDR2 SVGAGI. The CDR3 loop spans 15 amino acids.

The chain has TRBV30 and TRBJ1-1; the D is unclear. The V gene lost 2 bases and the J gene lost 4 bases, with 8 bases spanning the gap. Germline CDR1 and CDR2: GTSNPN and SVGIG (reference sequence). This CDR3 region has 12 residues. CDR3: CAWSPGGTEAFF. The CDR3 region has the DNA TGTGCCTGGAGTCCGGGAGGCACTGAAGCTTTCTTT.

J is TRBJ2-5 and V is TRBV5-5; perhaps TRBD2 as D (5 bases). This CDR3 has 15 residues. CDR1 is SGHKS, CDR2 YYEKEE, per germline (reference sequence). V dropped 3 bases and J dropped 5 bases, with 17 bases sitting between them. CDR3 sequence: CASSSLGDSAETQYF. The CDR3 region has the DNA TGTGCCAGCAGCTCTCTCGGGGATTCGGCGGAGACCCAGTACTTC.

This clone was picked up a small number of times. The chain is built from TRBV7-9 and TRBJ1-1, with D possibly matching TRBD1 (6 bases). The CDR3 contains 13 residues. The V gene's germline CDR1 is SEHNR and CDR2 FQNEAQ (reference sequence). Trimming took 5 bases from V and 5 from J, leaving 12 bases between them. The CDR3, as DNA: TGTGCCAGCAGCGCGTGGGGGCAGACTGAAGCTTTCTTT. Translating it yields CASSAWGQTEAFF.

The CDR3 nucleotides read TGTGCCAGCACCTCACTAGCGGGGGGTGAGCAGTTCTTC. Its translation is CASTSLAGGEQFF. The chain uses TRBV11-2 and TRBJ2-1, with 12 bases that match TRBD2. The CDR3 is 13 amino acids. Germline values: CDR1 SGHAT, CDR2 FQNNGV. J lost 9 bases, V lost 7 bases, and 4 bases had no gene match.

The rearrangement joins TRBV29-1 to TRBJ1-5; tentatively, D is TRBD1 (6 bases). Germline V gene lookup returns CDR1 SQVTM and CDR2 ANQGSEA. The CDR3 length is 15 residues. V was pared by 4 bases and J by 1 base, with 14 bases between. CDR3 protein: CSVGIGTGSNQPQHF. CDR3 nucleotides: TGCAGCGTTGGGATAGGTACAGGGAGCAATCAGCCCCAGCATTTT.

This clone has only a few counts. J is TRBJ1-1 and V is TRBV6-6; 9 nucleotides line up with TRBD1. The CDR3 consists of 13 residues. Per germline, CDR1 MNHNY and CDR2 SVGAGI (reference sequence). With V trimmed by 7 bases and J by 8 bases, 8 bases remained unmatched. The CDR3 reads CASTQQGAGEAFF. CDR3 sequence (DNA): TGTGCCAGCACCCAACAGGGGGCAGGGGAAGCTTTCTTT.

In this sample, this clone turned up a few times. CDR3 nucleotides: TGTGCCAGCAGCTTAGTGGACAACCACGAGCAGTACTTC. Its protein product is CASSLVDNHEQYF. J is TRBJ2-7 and V is TRBV7-9; D possibly corresponds to TRBD1 (5 bases). Trimming removed 1 base at V and 5 bases at J, with 9 bases between. The germline V gene has CDR1 SEHNR and CDR2 FQNEAQ (reference sequence). This CDR3 comprises 13 residues.

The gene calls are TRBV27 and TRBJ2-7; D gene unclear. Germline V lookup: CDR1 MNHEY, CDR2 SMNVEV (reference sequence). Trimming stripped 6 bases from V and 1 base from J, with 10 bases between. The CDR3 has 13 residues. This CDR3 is CASSRKRSYEQYF. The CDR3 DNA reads TGTGCCAGCAGCCGAAAGAGGTCCTACGAGCAGTACTTC.

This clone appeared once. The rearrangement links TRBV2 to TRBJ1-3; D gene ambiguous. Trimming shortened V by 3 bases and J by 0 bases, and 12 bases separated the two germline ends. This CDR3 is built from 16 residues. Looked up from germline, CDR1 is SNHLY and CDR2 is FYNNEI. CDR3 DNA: TGTGCCAGCAGTGAGTCGCCGCATAGCTCTGGAAACACCATATATTTT. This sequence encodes CASSESPHSSGNTIYF.

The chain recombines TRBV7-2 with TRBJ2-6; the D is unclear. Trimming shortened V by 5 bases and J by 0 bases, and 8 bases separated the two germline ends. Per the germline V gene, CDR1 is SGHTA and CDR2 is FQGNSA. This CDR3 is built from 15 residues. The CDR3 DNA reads TGTGCCAGCAGCCCTCCGGGCTCTGGGGCCAACGTCCTGACTTTC. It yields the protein CASSPPGSGANVLTF.

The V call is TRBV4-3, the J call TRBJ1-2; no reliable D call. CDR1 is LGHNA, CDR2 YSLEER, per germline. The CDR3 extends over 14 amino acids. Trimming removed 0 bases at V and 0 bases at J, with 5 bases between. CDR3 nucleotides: TGCGCCAGCAGCCAAGAGGCAGCTAACTATGGCTACACCTTC. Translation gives CASSQEAANYGYTF.

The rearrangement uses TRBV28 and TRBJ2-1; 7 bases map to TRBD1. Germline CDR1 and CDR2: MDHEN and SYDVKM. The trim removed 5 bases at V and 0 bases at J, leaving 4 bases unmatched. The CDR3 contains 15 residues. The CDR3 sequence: CASSGQVRSYNEQFF. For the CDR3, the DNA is TGTGCCAGCAGTGGACAGGTCCGCTCCTACAATGAGCAGTTCTTC.